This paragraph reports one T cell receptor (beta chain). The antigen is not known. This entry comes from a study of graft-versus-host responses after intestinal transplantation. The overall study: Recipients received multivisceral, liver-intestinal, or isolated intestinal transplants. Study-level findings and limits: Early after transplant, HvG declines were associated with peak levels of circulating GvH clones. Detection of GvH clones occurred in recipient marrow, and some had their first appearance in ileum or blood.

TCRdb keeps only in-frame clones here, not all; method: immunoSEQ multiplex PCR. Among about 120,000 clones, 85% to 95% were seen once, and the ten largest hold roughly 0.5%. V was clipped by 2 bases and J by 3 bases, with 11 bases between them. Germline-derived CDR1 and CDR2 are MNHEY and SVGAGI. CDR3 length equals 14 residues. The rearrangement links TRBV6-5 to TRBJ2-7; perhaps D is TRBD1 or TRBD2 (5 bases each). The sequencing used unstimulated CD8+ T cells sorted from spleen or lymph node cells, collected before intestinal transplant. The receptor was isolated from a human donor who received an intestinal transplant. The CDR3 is CASSYGDPGYEQYF. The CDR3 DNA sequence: TGTGCCAGCAGTTACGGGGACCCCGGCTACGAGCAGTACTTC.